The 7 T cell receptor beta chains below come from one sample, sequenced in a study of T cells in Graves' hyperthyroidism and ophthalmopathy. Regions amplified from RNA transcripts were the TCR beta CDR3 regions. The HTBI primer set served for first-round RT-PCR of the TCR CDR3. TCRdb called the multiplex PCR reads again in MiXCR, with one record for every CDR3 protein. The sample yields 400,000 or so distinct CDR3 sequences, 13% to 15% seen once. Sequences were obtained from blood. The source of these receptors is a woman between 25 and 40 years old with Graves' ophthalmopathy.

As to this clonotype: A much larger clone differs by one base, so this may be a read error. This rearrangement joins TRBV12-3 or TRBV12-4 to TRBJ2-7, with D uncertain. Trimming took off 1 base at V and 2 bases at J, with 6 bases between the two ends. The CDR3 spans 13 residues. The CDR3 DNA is TGTGCCAGCAGTTTAGTCAACACCTACGAGCAGTACTTC. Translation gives CASSLVNTYEQYF.

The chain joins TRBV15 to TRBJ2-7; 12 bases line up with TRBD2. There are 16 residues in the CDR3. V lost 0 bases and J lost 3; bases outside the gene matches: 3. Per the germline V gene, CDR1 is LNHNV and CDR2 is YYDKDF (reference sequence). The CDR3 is CATSRERTSGDYEQYF. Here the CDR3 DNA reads TGTGCCACCAGCAGAGAGAGGACTAGCGGGGACTACGAGCAGTACTTC. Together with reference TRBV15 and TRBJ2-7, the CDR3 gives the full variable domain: DAMVIQNPRYQVTQFGKPVTLSCSQTLNHNVMYWYQQKSSQAPKLLFHYYDKDFNNEADTPDNFQSRRPNTSFCFLDIRSPGLGDTAMYLCATSRERTSGDYEQYFGPGTRLTVT.

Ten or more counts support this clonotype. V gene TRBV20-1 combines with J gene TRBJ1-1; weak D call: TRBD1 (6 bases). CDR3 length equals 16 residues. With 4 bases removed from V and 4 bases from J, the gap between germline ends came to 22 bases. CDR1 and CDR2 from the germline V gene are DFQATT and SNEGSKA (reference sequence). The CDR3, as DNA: TGCAGTGCTAAAAGTCTGGCGGGGGCTGTTGGCACTGAAGCTTTCTTT. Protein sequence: CSAKSLAGAVGTEAFF.

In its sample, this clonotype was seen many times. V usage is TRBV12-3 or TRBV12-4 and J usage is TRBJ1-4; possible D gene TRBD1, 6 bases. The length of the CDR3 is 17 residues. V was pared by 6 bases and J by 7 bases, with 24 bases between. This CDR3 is CASSLGSTGRRSEKLFF. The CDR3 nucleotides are TGTGCCAGCAGCCTAGGGTCAACAGGGCGCAGAAGTGAAAAACTGTTTTTT.

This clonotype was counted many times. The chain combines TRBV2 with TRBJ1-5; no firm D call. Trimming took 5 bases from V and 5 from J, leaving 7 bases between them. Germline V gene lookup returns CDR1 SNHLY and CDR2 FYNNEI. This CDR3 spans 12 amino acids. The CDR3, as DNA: TGTGCCAGCAGTCCGAGCGATCAGCCCCAGCATTTT. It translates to CASSPSDQPQHF.

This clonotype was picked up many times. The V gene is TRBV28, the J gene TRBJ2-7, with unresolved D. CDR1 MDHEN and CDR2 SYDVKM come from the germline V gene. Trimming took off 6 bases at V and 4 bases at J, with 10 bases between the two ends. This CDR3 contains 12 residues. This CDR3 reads CASSSSYYEQYF. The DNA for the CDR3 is TGTGCCAGCAGCTCCTCCTATTACGAGCAGTACTTC.

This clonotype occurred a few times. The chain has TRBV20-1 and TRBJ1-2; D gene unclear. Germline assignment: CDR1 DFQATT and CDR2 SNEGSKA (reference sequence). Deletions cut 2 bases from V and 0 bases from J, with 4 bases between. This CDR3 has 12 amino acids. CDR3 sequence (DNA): TGCAGTGCTAGAAAAGCTAACTATGGCTACACCTTC. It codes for CSARKANYGYTF.